The 15 T cell receptor beta chains listed next were all sequenced from one sample in a study of blood T cell repertoires in COVID-19. The assay was immunoSEQ multiplex PCR, and TCRdb's table has in-frame clones only and misses some. The sample holds roughly 120,000 clones, around four fifths seen once. Material for sequencing was peripheral blood. The receptors come from a man in his 70s with active or convalescent COVID-19.

This clone was observed a handful of times. This chain connects TRBV9 to TRBJ1-3; the D gene is possibly TRBD1 (6 bases). Trimming left V 2 bases short and J 0 bases short, with 9 bases between. Germline loops: CDR1 SGDLS, CDR2 YYNGEE. This CDR3 region has 15 residues. CDR3 coding DNA: TGTGCCAGCAGCGTCTTGGGGGCCTCTGGAAACACCATATATTTT. Translating it yields CASSVLGASGNTIYF.

The rearrangement joins TRBV6-5 to TRBJ2-7; 12 nucleotides match TRBD2. The CDR3 is 14 amino acids. The J segment lost 6 bases and the V segment lost 10 bases, leaving 10 bases of the junction unmatched. Looked up from germline, CDR1 is MNHEY and CDR2 is SVGAGI. The CDR3 sequence is CATRTSGILGEQYF. CDR3 bases: TGTGCCACCAGGACTAGCGGGATATTGGGCGAGCAGTACTTC.

This clone was detected a few times. V is TRBV7-8 and J is TRBJ2-2, with 8 bases fitting TRBD2. This CDR3 comprises 15 residues. Losses at the gene ends were 5 bases for V and 6 bases for J; bases not matched to a gene: 8. From germline, CDR1 is SGHVS and CDR2 FQNEAQ. The DNA of the CDR3 is TGTGCCAGCAGCACTCGGGGGGGCCGGTCCGGGGAGCTGTTTTTT. Translating it yields CASSTRGGRSGELFF.

CDR3 in DNA: TGTGCCACCAGTGATGGACAAATGTATGGCTACACCTTC. Translating it yields CATSDGQMYGYTF. The V call is TRBV24-1, the J call TRBJ1-2; weak D call: TRBD1 (5 bases). Trimming removed 3 bases from V and 5 bases from J, with 9 bases in between. There are 13 residues in the CDR3. From germline, CDR1 is KGHDR and CDR2 SFDVKD.

The chain combines TRBV29-1 with TRBJ2-1, with D unresolved. The CDR3 is made up of 13 amino acids. The germline V gene encodes CDR1 SQVTM and CDR2 ANQGSEA. V was cut by 1 base and J by 6 bases, with 10 bases left in between. In nucleotides, the CDR3 is TGCAGCGTTGAAGTCGGCCAGGTCAATGAGCAGTTCTTC. It is translated as CSVEVGQVNEQFF.

V gene TRBV10-3 combines with J gene TRBJ2-7; the D is unclear. This CDR3 comprises 14 residues. V lost 3 bases, J lost 2 bases, and 11 bases lay in between. CDR1 is ENHRY and CDR2 is SYGVKD in the germline V gene. CDR3 DNA sequence: TGTGCCATCAGTGATCTAACCGCCGCCTACGAGCAGTACTTC. Its translation: CAISDLTAAYEQYF.

This clone was counted only a few times. The gene calls are TRBV19 and TRBJ1-1; unclear D gene. Germline V gene data show CDR1 as LNHDA and CDR2 as SQIVND (reference sequence). Trimming cost V 2 bases and J 0 bases, with 10 bases left between them. This CDR3 has 15 amino acids. In DNA, the CDR3 is TGTGCCAGTAGTATAACCAGAATATTGAACACTGAAGCTTTCTTT. Translation gives CASSITRILNTEAFF.

This sequence joins TRBV6-6 and TRBJ2-3, with 7 bases fitting TRBD2. With 7 bases clipped from V and 0 bases from J, the junction kept 7 bases outside the gene matches. The CDR3 spans 15 residues. Germline V CDR1 and CDR2: MNHNY, SVGAGI (reference sequence). The CDR3 DNA sequence: TGTGCCAGCACCACAGCGGGGTATAGCACAGATACGCAGTATTTT. Amino acid sequence: CASTTAGYSTDTQYF.

This chain joins TRBV11-2 and TRBJ2-1; D is ambiguous. The ends were cut back, 1 base at V and 8 bases at J, with 12 bases in the middle. CDR3 size: 14 residues. From germline, CDR1 is SGHAT and CDR2 FQNNGV. CDR3: CASSLARFVHEQFF. Written as DNA, the CDR3 is TGTGCCAGCAGCTTAGCGCGTTTCGTCCATGAGCAGTTCTTC.

This rearrangement joins TRBV10-3 to TRBJ1-4; D is perhaps TRBD1 (6 bases). Trimming pared 10 bases from V and 5 bases from J, leaving 26 bases between. The CDR3 runs to 17 residues. Germline V lookup: CDR1 ENHRY, CDR2 SYGVKD. As DNA, the CDR3 is TGTGCCACCCGACGGGGGGCGGGTGACAGTGAGAATGAAAAACTGTTTTTT. Protein: CATRRGAGDSENEKLFF.

The V call is TRBV19, the J call TRBJ1-1; D might be TRBD1 (6 bases). This CDR3 spans 14 amino acids. Germline V gives CDR1 LNHDA, CDR2 SQIVND (reference sequence). V was shortened by 8 bases and J by 3 bases, with 16 bases between the two germline ends. The DNA for the CDR3 is TGTGCCAGTGTGGGGGCTAGTTTTTACACTGAAGCTTTCTTT. This gives the protein CASVGASFYTEAFF.

This clone occurred a few times. V gene TRBV12-5 combines with J gene TRBJ1-4, with unresolved D. Trimming stripped 6 bases from V and 3 bases from J, with 14 bases between. This CDR3 region has 15 residues. CDR1 and CDR2 from the germline V gene are LGHNT and FRNRAP. The CDR3 sequence is CASGEGSVANEKLFF. CDR3 bases: TGTGCTAGTGGAGAGGGTTCCGTTGCTAATGAAAAACTGTTTTTT.

V is TRBV30 and J is TRBJ1-2, with 9 bases lining up with TRBD1. The CDR3 has 14 amino acids. CDR1 is GTSNPN and CDR2 is SVGIG in the germline V gene (reference sequence). V was pared by 2 bases and J by 5 bases, with 6 bases of the junction left unmatched. The CDR3 coding sequence is TGTGCCTGGAGTATCTCTGGGACAGGGTATGGCTACACCTTC. This translates into CAWSISGTGYGYTF.

The chain has TRBV5-1 and TRBJ1-4, with D possibly matching TRBD1 (6 bases). V lost 0 bases, J lost 5 bases, and 11 bases lay in between. The CDR3 is 15 residues long. Germline V gives CDR1 SGHRS, CDR2 YFSETQ. CDR3 DNA: TGCGCCAGCAGCTTGGTAACAGGGAGAAATGAAAAACTGTTTTTT. Translating it yields CASSLVTGRNEKLFF.

This chain joins TRBV7-2 and TRBJ1-1; unclear D gene. The CDR3 sequence is 13 residues long. Germline V CDR1 and CDR2: SGHTA, FQGNSA. Trimming cost V 5 bases and J 7 bases, with 14 bases left between them. CDR3 nucleotides: TGTGCCAGCAGCCTAAAATCCCGGTTTGAAGCTTTCTTT. This sequence encodes CASSLKSRFEAFF.